This record covers a single T cell receptor beta chain. These data originate in a study of blood T cell repertoires in COVID-19. Turning to the study itself: T cells, B-cell-depleted T cells, or PBMCs supplied cDNA or gDNA.

The CDR3 runs 11 residues. V lost 5 bases and J 4 bases, leaving 5 bases between the germline ends. Data came from immunoSEQ multiplex PCR; TCRdb stores just in-frame clones and leaves some out. The data contain a few hundred thousand clones, less than 90% of them seen just once; the ten biggest clones take up roughly 1%. Input material: PBMCs or T cells enriched from blood (not recorded which). This receptor was taken from a woman aged 25-40 years who had recovered from COVID-19. The rearrangement links TRBV12-3 or TRBV12-4 to TRBJ1-1; no firm D call. CDR3 amino acids: CASSLRTEAFF. CDR3 coding DNA: TGTGCCAGCAGTCTGCGCACTGAAGCTTTCTTT.